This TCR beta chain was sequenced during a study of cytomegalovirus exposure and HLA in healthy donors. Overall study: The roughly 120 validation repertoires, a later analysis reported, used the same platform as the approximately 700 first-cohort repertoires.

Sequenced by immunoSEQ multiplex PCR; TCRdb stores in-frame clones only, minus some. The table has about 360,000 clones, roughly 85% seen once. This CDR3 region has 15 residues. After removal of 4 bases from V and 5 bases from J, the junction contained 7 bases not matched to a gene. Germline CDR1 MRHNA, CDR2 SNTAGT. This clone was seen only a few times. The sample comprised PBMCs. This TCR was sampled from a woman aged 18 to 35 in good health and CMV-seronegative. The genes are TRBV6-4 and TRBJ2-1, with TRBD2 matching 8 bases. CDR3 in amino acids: CASSAAGDPHNEQFF. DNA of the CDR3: TGTGCCAGCAGTGCAGCGGGAGACCCCCACAATGAGCAGTTCTTC.